The following is a TCR beta chain sequence with its context. Its target is not known. Time point defined: patch test 2, 6 weeks after DPC sensitization. Treatment noted: therapeutic diphenylcyclopropenone sensitization with weekly scalp DPC. These data belong to a study of human T cells and chemical hapten exposure. General study points: Healthy people's immune response may differ from that of the donors, who had alopecia.

MiXCR, applied by TCRdb to the RACE reads, yields one record per CDR3 protein. The table lists 120,000 to 150,000 distinct CDR3 sequences, roughly 10% of them singletons. The starting material was whole blood, obtained in connection with sensitization to the hapten diphenylcyclopropenone (DPC). The sequence came from a woman aged 50 to 65 with alopecia areata. Some clones in this sample may be carry-over from other donors' samples.

The CDR3 loop reads CASSPSSGRAGEQFF. The CDR3 DNA reads as TGTGCCAGCAGCCCATCTAGCGGGAGGGCCGGTGAGCAGTTCTTC. V usage is TRBV7-3 and J usage is TRBJ2-1; 12 positions agree with TRBD2. There are 15 residues in the CDR3. J lost 9 bases, V lost 5 bases, and 8 bases had no gene match. Germline V gene lookup returns CDR1 SGHTA and CDR2 FQGTGA.